One sample yielded the 8 T cell receptor beta chains listed below, sequenced in a study of cytomegalovirus exposure and HLA in healthy donors. Use of 60 Vbeta and 13 Jbeta primers characterized the PCR. The protocol was immunoSEQ multiplex PCR, while the TCRdb copy is restricted to in-frame clones and leaves out a portion. Of some 78,000 clones listed, approximately 80% were seen once; the top ten hold 32%. Input material: PBMCs. Source of these receptors: a man aged 50-59 years in good health and CMV-seropositive.

The gene calls are TRBV19 and TRBJ2-1, with 7 bases aligning to TRBD2. The CDR3 sequence is 17 residues long. The J segment lost 10 bases and the V segment lost 2 bases, leaving 17 bases of the junction unmatched. Germline-derived CDR1 and CDR2 are LNHDA and SQIVND (reference sequence). CDR3 in amino acids: CASSIWGGSPGRREQFF. The DNA for the CDR3 is TGTGCCAGTAGTATATGGGGCGGGTCCCCCGGGAGGAGGGAGCAGTTCTTC.

The chain joins TRBV5-6 to TRBJ2-7; D remains ambiguous. Trimming cost V 0 bases and J 2 bases, with 12 bases left between them. Germline values: CDR1 SGHDT, CDR2 YYEEEE. The CDR3 loop spans 15 amino acids. The CDR3 nucleotides read TGTGCCAGCAGCTTGGCTTGGGCGAGCCCCTACGAGCAGTACTTC. Protein: CASSLAWASPYEQYF.

As to this clone: At one end the junction does not follow the germline gene, possibly because of a read error. This rearrangement joins TRBV7-3 to TRBJ2-6; TRBD1 might be the D (5 bases). CDR1 and CDR2 (germline): SGHTA, FQGTGA. The CDR3 contains 16 residues. CDR3 sequence (DNA): TGTGCCAGCAGCTTAAGCTCGCTCTTTGGGGCCAACGGCCTGACTTTC. Amino acids: CASSLSSLFGANGLTF.

A few counts support this clone. This chain joins TRBV2 and TRBJ2-5; possibly TRBD2 for D (5 bases). The V end was cut by 11 bases, the J end by 1 base, with 14 bases between. CDR1 SNHLY and CDR2 FYNNEI come from the germline V gene. The CDR3 extends over 13 amino acids. CDR3 region: CAGGATTQETQYF. For the CDR3, the DNA is TGTGCCGGAGGAGCCACTACCCAAGAGACCCAGTACTTC.

This chain uses TRBV2 with TRBJ2-3; 8 bases align to TRBD1. This CDR3 is built from 16 residues. CDR1 and CDR2 from the germline V gene are SNHLY and FYNNEI. Trimming took 7 bases from V and 1 from J; bases not matched to a gene: 10. The CDR3 region has the DNA TGTGCCAGCACGGGACGACAGGGGTTGCGCACAGATACGCAGTATTTT. Its protein is CASTGRQGLRTDTQYF.

In this sample, this clone turned up once. The chain joins TRBV7-9 to TRBJ2-2, with a possible D match to TRBD1 (5 bases). The CDR3 loop spans 16 amino acids. The V end was cut by 4 bases, the J end by 1 base, with 13 bases between. The germline CDR1 and CDR2 sequences are SEHNR and FQNEAQ (reference sequence). CDR3 region: CASSSTQGLNTGELFF. Written as DNA, the CDR3 is TGTGCCAGCAGCTCGACTCAGGGCCTGAACACCGGGGAGCTGTTTTTT.

This clone appeared a single time. CDR3 protein: CASSKNGQATNEKLFF. The CDR3, as DNA: TGTGCCAGTAGTAAAAACGGACAGGCAACTAATGAAAAACTGTTTTTT. The rearrangement links TRBV19 to TRBJ1-4, with 7 bases identical to TRBD1. The V and J ends lost 4 bases and 0 bases, in that order; junction bases with no gene match: 5. CDR3 length: 16 amino acids. Per the germline V gene, CDR1 is LNHDA and CDR2 is SQIVND (reference sequence).

The rearrangement uses TRBV5-4 and TRBJ2-3; 8 bases are shared with TRBD2. CDR1 and CDR2 from the germline V gene are SGHNT and YYREEE (reference sequence). CDR3 length: 16 amino acids. The V gene end was trimmed by 1 base and the J gene end by 0 bases; junction bases not matched to a gene: 4. This CDR3 reads CASSLSERGSTDTQYF. The CDR3 DNA sequence: TGTGCCAGCAGCTTGTCGGAGCGGGGGAGCACAGATACGCAGTATTTT.